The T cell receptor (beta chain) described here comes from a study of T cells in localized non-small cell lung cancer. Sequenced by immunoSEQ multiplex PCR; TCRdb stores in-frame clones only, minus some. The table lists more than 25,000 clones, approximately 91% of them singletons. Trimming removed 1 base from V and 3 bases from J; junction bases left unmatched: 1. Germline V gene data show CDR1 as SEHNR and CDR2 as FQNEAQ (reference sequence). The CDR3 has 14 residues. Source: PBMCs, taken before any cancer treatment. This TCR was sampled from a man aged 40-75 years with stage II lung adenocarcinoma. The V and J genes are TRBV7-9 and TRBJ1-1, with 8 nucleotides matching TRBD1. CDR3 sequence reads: CASSLEQGDTEAFF. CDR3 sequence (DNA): TGTGCCAGCAGCTTAGAACAGGGGGACACTGAAGCTTTCTTT.